The 10 T cell receptor beta chains presented below share a single source sample, sequenced in a study of T cell changes during pregnancy in multiple sclerosis. Sequenced by immunoSEQ multiplex PCR; TCRdb stores in-frame clones only, minus some. This sample yields 44,000 or so clones, of which roughly 90% are seen a single time; roughly 1.5% belongs to the top ten. Sequenced material: peripheral blood, taken in the first trimester of pregnancy. These receptors came from a female donor in good health, enrolled as a control in a pregnancy study.

As DNA, the CDR3 is TGTGCCAGCAGCTTCATTGAGACTAGCGGCTCCTACGAGCAGTACTTC. Translating it yields CASSFIETSGSYEQYF. The chain couples TRBV7-9 to TRBJ2-7; 9 nucleotides align to TRBD2. This CDR3 region has 16 residues. J lost 0 bases, V lost 3 bases, and 6 bases had no gene match. From germline, CDR1 is SEHNR and CDR2 FQNEAQ (reference sequence).

The gene calls are TRBV5-1 and TRBJ2-3; 10 bases are shared with TRBD2. The CDR3 sequence is 14 residues long. The V gene's germline CDR1 is SGHRS and CDR2 YFSETQ. Germline trimming cut 0 bases from V and 5 bases from J; bases unmatched to any gene: 0. CDR3 sequence reads: CASSLGTSGDTQYF. DNA for the CDR3: TGCGCCAGCAGCTTGGGGACTAGCGGAGATACGCAGTATTTT.

The count of this clone is one. V and J are TRBV5-8 and TRBJ1-2, with 9 bases matching TRBD1. The CDR3 contains 14 residues. Germline CDR1 is SGHTS and CDR2 is YDEGEE. V lost 4 bases and J lost 7; bases outside the gene matches: 8. DNA for the CDR3: TGTGCCAGCAGCATGTGGGGACAGGGCTTTGGCTACACCTTC. It is translated as CASSMWGQGFGYTF.

The chain employs TRBV28 and TRBJ1-1, with D perhaps TRBD1 (5 bases). The V end was cut by 3 bases, the J end by 2 bases, with 13 bases between. This CDR3 has 15 amino acids. The germline gives CDR1 MDHEN, CDR2 SYDVKM. For the CDR3, the DNA is TGTGCCAGCAGTTTGGCTACAGGACATAACACTGAAGCTTTCTTT. This translates into CASSLATGHNTEAFF.

The chain combines TRBV6-4 with TRBJ2-2, with D possibly matching TRBD2 (5 bases). V shed 2 bases and J shed 4 bases, with 5 bases lying between them. The length of the CDR3 is 13 residues. CDR1 and CDR2 from the germline V gene are MRHNA and SNTAGT. The CDR3 DNA reads as TGTGCCAGCAGTGACGGGAGCACCGGGGAGCTGTTTTTT. As protein: CASSDGSTGELFF.

In its sample, this clone was seen a few times. The genes are TRBV5-1 and TRBJ2-1; no reliable D call. The germline gives CDR1 SGHRS, CDR2 YFSETQ. The length of the CDR3 is 11 residues. V was pared by 7 bases and J by 8 bases, with 10 bases between. The CDR3 region has the DNA TGCGCCAGCGCTGTGGGCTATGAGCAGTTCTTC. It yields the protein CASAVGYEQFF.

V usage is TRBV2 and J usage is TRBJ2-1, with a tentative D call TRBD2 (10 bases). V lost 4 bases and J 2 bases, leaving 27 bases between the germline ends. From germline, CDR1 is SNHLY and CDR2 FYNNEI. The CDR3 sequence is 20 residues long. Here the CDR3 reads CASSVTGGAASGRTYNEQFF. CDR3 nucleotides: TGTGCCAGCAGTGTCACAGGGGGCGCGGCTAGCGGGAGAACCTACAATGAGCAGTTCTTC. Full variable domain (rest looked up from reference TRBV2 and TRBJ2-1): EPEVTQTPSHQVTQMGQEVILRCVPISNHLYFYWYRQILGQKVEFLVSFYNNEISEKSEIFDDQFSVERPDGSNFTLKIRSTKLEDSAMYFCASSVTGGAASGRTYNEQFFGPGTRLTVL.

The J gene is TRBJ1-5, the V gene TRBV5-6, with 8 bases identical to TRBD1. V lost 5 bases and J lost 7; bases outside the gene matches: 8. This CDR3 is 14 amino acids long. Germline V gene lookup returns CDR1 SGHDT and CDR2 YYEEEE. In nucleotides, the CDR3 is TGTGCCAGCAGATACGGACAGGGCGGGCAGCCCCAGCATTTT. Residues: CASRYGQGGQPQHF.

The chain employs TRBV25-1 and TRBJ2-5; D call uncertain. Per germline, CDR1 MGHDK and CDR2 SYGVNS. Trimming stripped 0 bases from V and 2 bases from J, with 4 bases between. This CDR3 region has 13 residues. DNA for the CDR3: TGTGCCAGCAGTGAATATGCGCAAGAGACCCAGTACTTC. Translation: CASSEYAQETQYF.

The chain has TRBV20-1 and TRBJ2-7; D gene uncertain. This CDR3 is 10 amino acids long. From germline, CDR1 is DFQATT and CDR2 SNEGSKA (reference sequence). The V and J ends lost 3 bases and 6 bases respectively, with 6 bases between them. The CDR3 nucleotides are TGCAGTGCTAGCTTCCCCGAGCAGTACTTC. This translates into CSASFPEQYF.